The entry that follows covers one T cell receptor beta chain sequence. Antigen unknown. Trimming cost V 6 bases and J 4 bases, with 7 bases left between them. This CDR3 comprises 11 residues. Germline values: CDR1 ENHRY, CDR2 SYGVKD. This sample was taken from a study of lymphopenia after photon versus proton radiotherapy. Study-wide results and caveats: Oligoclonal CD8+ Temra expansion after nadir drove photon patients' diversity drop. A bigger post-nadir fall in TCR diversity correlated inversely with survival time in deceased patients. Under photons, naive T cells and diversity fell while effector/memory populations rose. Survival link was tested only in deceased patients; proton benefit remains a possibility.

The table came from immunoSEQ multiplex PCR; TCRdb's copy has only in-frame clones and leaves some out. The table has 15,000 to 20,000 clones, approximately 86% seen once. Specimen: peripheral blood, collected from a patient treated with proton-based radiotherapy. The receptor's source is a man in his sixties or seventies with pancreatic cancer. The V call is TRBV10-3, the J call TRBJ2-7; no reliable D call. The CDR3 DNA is TGTGCCATCAGGGATCTTTACGAGCAGTACTTC. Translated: CAIRDLYEQYF.